A single sample gave rise to the 13 T cell receptor beta chains below, sequenced in a study of blood T cell repertoires in COVID-19. TCRdb's table, derived via immunoSEQ multiplex PCR, lists solely in-frame clones and lacks some. The sample has nearly 250,000 clones, about 80% seen once. Sequenced input: peripheral blood. Receptor source: an elderly woman with acute or convalescent COVID-19.

This chain connects TRBV11-2 to TRBJ2-1; D might be TRBD2 (7 bases). Germline V gene data show CDR1 as SGHAT and CDR2 as FQNNGV. This CDR3 comprises 16 residues. Trimming removed 1 base at V and 3 bases at J, with 13 bases between. The CDR3: CASSLGRGAFYNEQFF. The CDR3 coding sequence is TGTGCCAGCAGCTTAGGCCGGGGGGCCTTCTACAATGAGCAGTTCTTC.

The rearrangement joins TRBV9 to TRBJ2-5; 12 positions agree with TRBD2. The CDR3 is made up of 17 amino acids. Per the germline V gene, CDR1 is SGDLS and CDR2 is YYNGEE. V gave up 0 bases and J gave up 1 base; unmatched junction bases: 4. The CDR3 DNA reads as TGTGCCAGCAGCGTAGCCGCGACTAGCGGGGGCCAAGAGACCCAGTACTTC. Protein product: CASSVAATSGGQETQYF.

The chain uses TRBV27 and TRBJ1-2, with a weak D call TRBD1 (6 bases). Trimming pared 7 bases from V and 3 bases from J, leaving 30 bases between. The CDR3 runs to 19 residues. Germline V gene lookup returns CDR1 MNHEY and CDR2 SMNVEV (reference sequence). The CDR3 nucleotides are TGTGCCAGCACCTTCATGGCCGACCCGGGACATACCGCCTACTATGGCTACACCTTC. This gives the protein CASTFMADPGHTAYYGYTF.

This chain uses TRBV28 with TRBJ1-2; D perhaps matches TRBD1 (6 bases). The germline V gene has CDR1 MDHEN and CDR2 SYDVKM. V was cut by 3 bases and J by 7 bases, with 15 bases left in between. The CDR3 runs 14 residues. CDR3 in DNA: TGTGCCAGCAGTTTGAGGAAAGGGGGACGTGGCTACACCTTC. Encoded protein: CASSLRKGGRGYTF.

The chain joins TRBV6-2 or TRBV6-3 to TRBJ2-1; 8 nucleotides match TRBD2. The CDR3 is 14 residues long. J was trimmed by 7 bases and V by 4 bases; bases with no gene match: 6. Germline V gene sequence: CDR1 MNHEY, CDR2 SVGEGT. CDR3 residues: CASSFTGTSNEQFF. For the CDR3, the DNA is TGTGCCAGCAGTTTCACCGGGACTAGTAATGAGCAGTTCTTC.

The gene calls are TRBV5-8 and TRBJ1-2; a possible D gene is TRBD1 (5 bases). Per the germline V gene, CDR1 is SGHTS and CDR2 is YDEGEE. V shed 1 base and J shed 7 bases, with 14 bases lying between them. The CDR3 runs 14 residues. CDR3 in DNA: TGTGCCAGCAGCTTGTTTATCCAGGGAGGTGGCTACACCTTC. Residues: CASSLFIQGGGYTF.

The rearrangement links TRBV2 to TRBJ1-2, with 9 nucleotides matching TRBD1. The CDR3 length is 12 residues. The V gene's germline CDR1 is SNHLY and CDR2 FYNNEI. V was clipped by 9 bases and J by 2 bases; unmatched bases: 1. The chain's CDR3 is CARGQGNYGYTF. DNA of the CDR3: TGTGCCAGAGGACAGGGGAACTATGGCTACACCTTC.

This chain connects TRBV14 to TRBJ1-6; D is unresolved. The V gene lost 0 bases and the J gene lost 10 bases, with 7 bases spanning the gap. CDR3 length: 13 amino acids. The germline V gene encodes CDR1 SGHDN and CDR2 FVKESK. Written as DNA, the CDR3 is TGTGCCAGCAGCCAAGATGCGGGATCACCCCTCCACTTT. This gives the protein CASSQDAGSPLHF.

The gene calls are TRBV12-3 or TRBV12-4 and TRBJ2-3; TRBD2 might be the D (6 bases). The CDR3 sequence is 12 residues long. The CDR3 nucleotides read TGTGCTTCTAGCGTTGGCACAGATACGCAGTATTTT. Translating gives CASSVGTDTQYF.

The chain carries TRBV30 and TRBJ1-5; TRBD1 aligns across 8 bases. This CDR3 is 15 amino acids long. Trimming removed 4 bases from V and 4 bases from J; junction bases left unmatched: 9. Germline CDR1 is GTSNPN and CDR2 is SVGIG (reference sequence). The CDR3 reads CAWMGGTGKNQPQHF. The CDR3 nucleotides read TGTGCCTGGATGGGTGGGACAGGCAAAAATCAGCCCCAGCATTTT.

The chain couples TRBV28 to TRBJ1-5, with D possibly matching TRBD1 (5 bases). CDR3 length equals 16 residues. Germline loops: CDR1 MDHEN, CDR2 SYDVKM. The ends were cut back, 8 bases at V and 0 bases at J, with 17 bases in the middle. The DNA for the CDR3 is TGTGCCAGCGAGTACGACCGGGGGGATAGCAATCAGCCCCAGCATTTT. It translates to CASEYDRGDSNQPQHF.

J is TRBJ2-2 and V is TRBV5-1; D perhaps matches TRBD2 (5 bases). The CDR3 is made up of 12 amino acids. V was clipped by 3 bases and J by 8 bases, with 8 bases between them. CDR1 SGHRS and CDR2 YFSETQ come from the germline V gene. CDR3 coding DNA: TGCGCCAGCAGCTCACCGGGAGGGGAGCTGTTTTTT. Translated: CASSSPGGELFF.

V is TRBV4-1 and J is TRBJ1-3; tentatively, D is TRBD1 (6 bases). Germline assignment: CDR1 MGHRA and CDR2 YSYEKL. Trimming removed 5 bases at V and 0 bases at J, with 11 bases between. This CDR3 has 15 amino acids. DNA of the CDR3: TGCGCCAGCAGCTTTCAGACAGGCTCTGGAAACACCATATATTTT. It specifies CASSFQTGSGNTIYF.